A single sample gave rise to the 5 T cell receptor beta chains below, sequenced in a study of T cell repertoires in cytomegalovirus infection. MiXCR was run by TCRdb on the reads, yielding one entry per CDR3 protein. The sample yields about 150,000 distinct CDR3 sequences, around 24% seen once. The sample comprised PBMCs. The receptors originated from a human donor in good health (CMV status not recorded). Some clones in this sample may be carry-over from other donors' samples.

This clonotype has just a few counts. This chain joins TRBV6-2 or TRBV6-3 and TRBJ2-2, with D unclear. This CDR3 has 15 amino acids. V shed 2 bases and J shed 4 bases, with 11 bases lying between them. CDR1 and CDR2 (germline): MNHEY, SVGEGT. CDR3 sequence reads: CASSYAPGRTGELFF. The CDR3 DNA follows: TGTGCCAGCAGTTACGCTCCGGGTCGCACCGGGGAGCTGTTTTTT.

This clonotype was seen many times. V and J are TRBV29-1 and TRBJ2-7, with 8 bases matching TRBD1. From germline, CDR1 is SQVTM and CDR2 ANQGSEA. V was pared by 0 bases and J by 3 bases, with 4 bases of the junction left unmatched. This CDR3 has 14 amino acids. The CDR3 spells CSVEEPGQDYEQYF. CDR3 bases: TGCAGCGTTGAAGAGCCGGGACAGGACTACGAGCAGTACTTC.

This clonotype was counted ten times or more. This rearrangement joins TRBV7-2 to TRBJ1-2; possible D gene TRBD1, 5 bases. This CDR3 contains 16 residues. Germline V gene sequence: CDR1 SGHTA, CDR2 FQGNSA. V shed 0 bases and J shed 1 base, with 12 bases lying between them. The CDR3 DNA follows: TGTGCCAGCAGCTTAGCGCTGGGGGGGGGTAACTATGGCTACACCTTC. Translating it yields CASSLALGGGNYGYTF.

The table lists this clonotype with many counts. V gene TRBV7-2 combines with J gene TRBJ1-6, with D perhaps TRBD1 (6 bases). Germline CDR1 and CDR2: SGHTA and FQGNSA. The CDR3 has 14 residues. The germline V and J ends were trimmed by 4 bases and 8 bases, with 12 bases remaining between them. The CDR3 is CASSSGTLHSPLHF. The CDR3 DNA reads as TGTGCCAGCAGCTCCGGGACACTTCATTCACCCCTCCACTTT.

This clonotype has ten or more counts. This chain connects TRBV6-6 to TRBJ1-5; TRBD1 agrees at 8 bases. CDR1 is MNHNY, CDR2 SVGAGI, per germline (reference sequence). The CDR3 totals 15 residues. V gave up 6 bases and J gave up 4 bases; unmatched junction bases: 8. The CDR3 DNA is TGTGCCAGCAGGTCCGCAGGGGGCGGGAATCAGCCCCAGCATTTT. Translating it yields CASRSAGGGNQPQHF.